What follows are 28 T cell receptor beta chains derived from one specimen sequenced in a study of beta chain features in type 1 diabetes. Expressed TCRB transcripts were sequenced because the isolated RNA had all been reverse transcribed beforehand. Only in-frame clones appear in the TCRdb table, and some are missing; sequencing was by immunoSEQ multiplex PCR. This sample yields under 950,000 clones, of which roughly 15% are seen a single time; about 0.025% belongs to the top ten. The specimen sequenced was naive CD4+ T cells from blood. The receptors were gathered from a woman aged 18-29 years in good health.

This clone was observed a few times. The chain carries TRBV6-5 and TRBJ2-1; 9 bases line up with TRBD2. Germline CDR1 is MNHEY and CDR2 is SVGAGI. The J segment lost 7 bases and the V segment lost 2 bases, leaving 9 bases of the junction unmatched. The CDR3 covers 16 residues. The CDR3 coding sequence is TGTGCCAGCAGTTACGTCTTAGCGGGAGTTGGGAATGAGCAGTTCTTC. Protein sequence: CASSYVLAGVGNEQFF.

The V gene is TRBV7-9, the J gene TRBJ2-1; 12 nucleotides line up with TRBD2. This CDR3 has 17 amino acids. Germline V gene lookup returns CDR1 SEHNR and CDR2 FQNEAQ (reference sequence). Unmatched junction bases numbered 6, after V lost 0 bases and J lost 6 bases. CDR3 DNA: TGTGCCAGCAGCTTAGCGTATGGGACTAGCGGGCTCAATGAGCAGTTCTTC. Amino acids: CASSLAYGTSGLNEQFF.

This chain uses TRBV6-5 with TRBJ2-7, with TRBD2 as a possible D gene (5 bases). V lost 2 bases, J lost 5 bases, and 16 bases lay in between. Germline V lookup: CDR1 MNHEY, CDR2 SVGAGI. The CDR3 sequence is 15 residues long. This chain's CDR3 is CASSYDSGKLNEQYF. As DNA, the CDR3 is TGTGCCAGCAGTTACGACTCCGGGAAACTCAACGAGCAGTACTTC.

In this sample, this clone turned up a few times. The rearrangement links TRBV7-2 to TRBJ2-5; D gene unclear. The ends were cut back, 5 bases at V and 5 bases at J, with 12 bases in the middle. The CDR3 contains 13 residues. Germline CDR1 is SGHTA and CDR2 is FQGNSA. The CDR3 region has the DNA TGTGCCAGCAGCCTAGGACGGCGGGAGACCCAGTACTTC. Its translation is CASSLGRRETQYF.

The V and J genes are TRBV7-2 and TRBJ2-5; TRBD2 might be the D (5 bases). Per the germline V gene, CDR1 is SGHTA and CDR2 is FQGNSA. V was trimmed by 6 bases and J by 1 base, leaving 9 bases between them. The CDR3 has 13 amino acids. This CDR3 is CASRRSAQETQYF. DNA for the CDR3: TGTGCCAGCAGGCGTAGCGCCCAAGAGACCCAGTACTTC.

The V call is TRBV2, the J call TRBJ2-3; D not resolved. CDR3 length equals 11 residues. From germline, CDR1 is SNHLY and CDR2 FYNNEI. Trimming pared 2 bases from V and 6 bases from J, leaving 3 bases between. The CDR3: CASSEKDTQYF. The CDR3 DNA is TGTGCCAGCAGTGAAAAGGATACGCAGTATTTT.

This clone was seen a few times. This specimen includes other DNA sequences encoding the same CDR3. V usage is TRBV7-3 and J usage is TRBJ1-1; 7 positions match TRBD1. The CDR3 runs to 13 residues. With V trimmed by 3 bases and J by 3 bases, 1 base remained unmatched. CDR1 and CDR2 from the germline V gene are SGHTA and FQGTGA. CDR3 sequence: CASSLTGYTEAFF. Written as DNA, the CDR3 is TGTGCCAGCAGCTTGACAGGGTACACTGAAGCTTTCTTT.

This clone was recorded a few times. The rearrangement joins TRBV7-9 to TRBJ2-1; 7 bases fit TRBD2. The CDR3 sequence is 16 residues long. CDR1 and CDR2 (germline): SEHNR, FQNEAQ (reference sequence). The trim removed 2 bases at V and 9 bases at J, leaving 13 bases unmatched. The CDR3 protein is CASSLIGWQRDREQFF. DNA of the CDR3: TGTGCCAGCAGCTTAATCGGTTGGCAGCGGGATCGTGAGCAGTTCTTC.

The chain couples TRBV7-2 to TRBJ1-2; TRBD1 matches at 8 bases. Germline assignment: CDR1 SGHTA and CDR2 FQGNSA. The length of the CDR3 is 16 residues. The J segment lost 4 bases and the V segment lost 1 base, leaving 8 bases of the junction unmatched. The CDR3 region is CASSLVRGHLSYGYTF. In DNA form, the CDR3 reads TGTGCCAGCAGCTTAGTCAGGGGGCATCTTAGCTATGGCTACACCTTC.

The table lists this clone with a few counts. The chain recombines TRBV7-9 with TRBJ2-1; 9 bases are a match to TRBD2. V shed 3 bases and J 2 bases; nucleotides not matched to a gene: 11. Germline V CDR1 and CDR2: SEHNR, FQNEAQ (reference sequence). The CDR3 has 18 residues. CDR3 nucleotide sequence: TGTGCCAGCAGCTTGGCGTTTGGCTTAGCGGGAGCCTACAATGAGCAGTTCTTC. Its protein is CASSLAFGLAGAYNEQFF.

This clone was observed a few times. The chain is built from TRBV28 and TRBJ1-4; no definite D call. V lost 6 bases and J lost 1, with 3 bases in between. Germline CDR1 reads MDHEN; CDR2 reads SYDVKM. This CDR3 contains 12 residues. This chain's CDR3 is CASRETNEKLFF. The CDR3 coding sequence is TGTGCCAGCAGAGAAACTAATGAAAAACTGTTTTTT.

This clone has more than one count but fewer than ten. The gene calls are TRBV7-9 and TRBJ2-1; 8 positions match TRBD1. The CDR3 spans 16 residues. J gave up 6 bases and V 1 base, and 8 bases lay outside the gene matches. Looked up from germline, CDR1 is SEHNR and CDR2 is FQNEAQ (reference sequence). The CDR3 sequence: CASSLDQRTGRNEQFF. For the CDR3, the DNA is TGTGCCAGCAGCTTAGATCAGAGGACAGGGCGCAATGAGCAGTTCTTC.

The chain links TRBV7-9 to TRBJ2-3; D possibly corresponds to TRBD2 (7 bases). V was pared by 0 bases and J by 4 bases, with 14 bases between. The CDR3 is made up of 16 amino acids. CDR1 SEHNR and CDR2 FQNEAQ come from the germline V gene (reference sequence). The CDR3 loop reads CASSLAPGGAPDTQYF. The DNA for the CDR3 is TGTGCCAGCAGCTTAGCCCCGGGGGGCGCACCAGATACGCAGTATTTT.

The V and J genes are TRBV5-6 and TRBJ2-3; D is unresolved. Germline-derived CDR1 and CDR2 are SGHDT and YYEEEE. The CDR3 is 15 residues long. The V end lost 1 base, the J end lost 2 bases, and 11 bases lay between the germline ends. The CDR3 nucleotides read TGTGCCAGCAGCTTGATCCGGGCACACACAGATACGCAGTATTTT. Its translation: CASSLIRAHTDTQYF.

V gene TRBV27 combines with J gene TRBJ1-2; 11 bases match TRBD1. The V gene's germline CDR1 is MNHEY and CDR2 SMNVEV (reference sequence). Losses at the gene ends were 2 bases for V and 7 bases for J; bases not matched to a gene: 9. This CDR3 comprises 16 residues. The CDR3 DNA follows: TGTGCCAGCAGTTTACGGACAGGGGGCGGATTAAGTGGCTACACCTTC. This sequence encodes CASSLRTGGGLSGYTF.

This clone appeared a few times. This rearrangement joins TRBV5-1 to TRBJ2-6, with a tentative D call TRBD2 (6 bases). Germline CDR1 SGHRS, CDR2 YFSETQ. The CDR3 is 18 amino acids. With 4 bases removed from V and 2 bases from J, the gap between germline ends came to 19 bases. CDR3 sequence: CASSGSGRGGAGANVLTF. Here the CDR3 DNA reads TGCGCCAGCAGCGGGTCGGGTCGGGGAGGTGCTGGGGCCAACGTCCTGACTTTC. The whole variable domain, filled in from reference TRBV5-1 and TRBJ2-6, reads KAGVTQTPRYLIKTRGQQVTLSCSPISGHRSVSWYQQTPGQGLQFLFEYFSETQRNKGNFPGRFSGRQFSNSRSEMNVSTLELGDSALYLCASSGSGRGGAGANVLTFGAGSRLTVL.

The rearrangement uses TRBV29-1 and TRBJ2-1, with unresolved D. The ends were cut back, 6 bases at V and 3 bases at J, with 6 bases in the middle. Per the germline V gene, CDR1 is SQVTM and CDR2 is ANQGSEA. The CDR3 has 11 amino acids. CDR3 DNA sequence: TGCAGCGTCTATAACTACAATGAGCAGTTCTTC. Its protein is CSVYNYNEQFF.

J is TRBJ1-1 and V is TRBV4-1; 7 bases map to TRBD1. The CDR3 covers 16 residues. CDR1 is MGHRA, CDR2 YSYEKL, per germline. Losses at the gene ends were 3 bases for V and 1 base for J; bases not matched to a gene: 8. CDR3: CASSQWGTATNTEAFF. The DNA of the CDR3 is TGCGCCAGCAGCCAGTGGGGGACAGCAACGAACACTGAAGCTTTCTTT.

V usage is TRBV7-2 and J usage is TRBJ2-1; 10 nucleotides line up with TRBD2. The CDR3 totals 15 residues. V trimming: 1 base; J trimming: 9 bases; junction bases outside the gene matches: 6. Per the germline V gene, CDR1 is SGHTA and CDR2 is FQGNSA. The CDR3 DNA sequence: TGTGCCAGCAGCTTAGAAGGAGCGGGAGGGGGTGAGCAGTTCTTC. This translates into CASSLEGAGGGEQFF.

This clone came up a few times. The rearrangement uses TRBV9 and TRBJ2-3; D not certain. This CDR3 has 15 residues. CDR1 is SGDLS and CDR2 is YYNGEE in the germline V gene. V gave up 0 bases and J gave up 0 bases, with 8 bases separating them. The CDR3 DNA is TGTGCCAGCAGCGTAGGAACTCCTAGCACAGATACGCAGTATTTT. Amino acid sequence: CASSVGTPSTDTQYF.

The chain carries TRBV7-9 and TRBJ2-1; a weak D match, TRBD1 (6 bases). The germline V gene encodes CDR1 SEHNR and CDR2 FQNEAQ (reference sequence). CDR3 length equals 14 residues. V lost 4 bases and J lost 0, with 7 bases in between. The CDR3 reads CASSWTVSYNEQFF. The CDR3 region has the DNA TGTGCCAGCAGCTGGACAGTCTCCTACAATGAGCAGTTCTTC.

The V call is TRBV6-5, the J call TRBJ2-5; D gene uncertain. The germline V gene encodes CDR1 MNHEY and CDR2 SVGAGI. Trimming pared 5 bases from V and 2 bases from J, leaving 12 bases between. The CDR3 loop spans 14 amino acids. The CDR3: CASSRNDPQETQYF. In DNA, the CDR3 is TGTGCCAGCAGTCGCAACGATCCTCAAGAGACCCAGTACTTC.

The CDR3 loop reads CASIRSQGTGVGYTF. The CDR3 DNA reads TGTGCCAGCATTCGAAGCCAGGGGACAGGGGTTGGCTACACCTTC. The chain employs TRBV2 and TRBJ1-2, with 10 bases identical to TRBD1. Germline CDR1 is SNHLY and CDR2 is FYNNEI. The CDR3 length is 15 residues. The V segment lost 7 bases and the J segment 7 bases; nucleotides outside the gene matches: 12.

In regard to this clone: The identical CDR3 is also encoded by other nucleotide sequences in the sample. This chain connects TRBV7-2 to TRBJ2-1; D uncertain. Trimming stripped 1 base from V and 7 bases from J, with 5 bases between. Germline V gene sequence: CDR1 SGHTA, CDR2 FQGNSA. The CDR3 extends over 12 amino acids. The CDR3 reads CASSLVANEQFF. CDR3 DNA: TGTGCCAGCAGCTTAGTGGCGAATGAGCAGTTCTTC.

J is TRBJ1-3 and V is TRBV19; D might be TRBD1 (5 bases). The CDR3 sequence is 14 residues long. The ends were cut back, 8 bases at V and 0 bases at J, with 11 bases in the middle. Germline CDR1 reads LNHDA; CDR2 reads SQIVND (reference sequence). CDR3 amino acids: CASARGTSGNTIYF. In nucleotides, the CDR3 is TGTGCCAGTGCCCGGGGGACCTCTGGAAACACCATATATTTT.

A few counts support this clone. This rearrangement joins TRBV18 to TRBJ2-1; perhaps TRBD2 as D (6 bases). The germline V gene has CDR1 KGHSH and CDR2 LQKENI. Trimming cost V 3 bases and J 9 bases, with 21 bases left between them. CDR3 length: 16 amino acids. DNA of the CDR3: TGTGCCAGCTCACCGTACGCGGGACCCAGCACAACTGAGCAGTTCTTC. Translated: CASSPYAGPSTTEQFF.

This clone was observed a few times. This chain uses TRBV15 with TRBJ2-1, with D perhaps matching TRBD2 (6 bases). V was cut by 10 bases and J by 0 bases, with 13 bases left in between. CDR1 is LNHNV, CDR2 YYDKDF, per germline (reference sequence). This CDR3 region has 14 residues. This CDR3 is CAKPGSGSYNEQFF. The DNA for the CDR3 is TGTGCCAAACCCGGGAGTGGCTCCTACAATGAGCAGTTCTTC.

This clone was counted only a few times. The chain carries TRBV4-3 and TRBJ2-7; no reliable D call. Trimming removed 4 bases from V and 0 bases from J, with 13 bases in between. The germline V gene encodes CDR1 LGHNA and CDR2 YSLEER. The CDR3 is 15 residues long. This CDR3 reads CASSRSRPGSYEQYF. The CDR3 nucleotides are TGCGCCAGCAGCCGATCCCGCCCGGGCTCCTACGAGCAGTACTTC.